The 20 T cell receptor beta chains below all came from one sample that was sequenced in a study of blood T cell repertoires in COVID-19. Sequenced by immunoSEQ multiplex PCR; TCRdb stores in-frame clones only, minus some. Among 40,000 to 45,000 clones listed, 80% to 95% were seen once. Material for sequencing was peripheral blood. The receptors come from a human donor in a cohort sampled during active COVID-19.

The chain carries TRBV11-1 and TRBJ2-5; D perhaps matches TRBD1 (5 bases). V gave up 5 bases and J gave up 8 bases, with 24 bases separating them. CDR3 size: 16 residues. Germline V gene sequence: CDR1 SGHAT, CDR2 FQDESV (reference sequence). The CDR3 reads CASSQGGRQLLDTQYF. In nucleotides, the CDR3 is TGTGCCAGCAGCCAGGGCGGCAGGCAACTTTTGGATACCCAGTACTTC.

V gene TRBV7-9 combines with J gene TRBJ2-1; 8 bases are shared with TRBD2. CDR3 length: 14 amino acids. Per the germline V gene, CDR1 is SEHNR and CDR2 is FQNEAQ (reference sequence). The trim removed 3 bases at V and 7 bases at J, leaving 5 bases unmatched. This CDR3 reads CASSFLERGNEQFF. CDR3 bases: TGTGCCAGCAGCTTCCTCGAGCGGGGGAATGAGCAGTTCTTC. The variable domain in full, with the rest retrieved from reference TRBV7-9 and TRBJ2-1, is DTGVSQNPRHKITKRGQNVTFRCDPISEHNRLYWYRQTLGQGPEFLTYFQNEAQLEKSRLLSDRFSAERPKGSFSTLEIQRTEQGDSAMYLCASSFLERGNEQFFGPGTRLTVL.

The gene calls are TRBV30 and TRBJ1-1; 7 bases are shared with TRBD1. V was pared by 0 bases and J by 8 bases, with 0 bases of the junction left unmatched. This CDR3 is 11 amino acids long. The germline V gene has CDR1 GTSNPN and CDR2 SVGIG (reference sequence). CDR3 region: CAWSVRGEAFF. The CDR3 DNA is TGTGCCTGGAGTGTCAGGGGGGAAGCTTTCTTT.

The chain is built from TRBV5-4 and TRBJ2-5; the match to TRBD1 covers 8 bases. This CDR3 is built from 15 residues. V was pared by 1 base and J by 5 bases, with 7 bases of the junction left unmatched. Germline CDR1 reads SGHNT; CDR2 reads YYREEE (reference sequence). The CDR3 DNA sequence: TGTGCCAGCAGCTTGAGGACAGGGCTAGGCGAGACCCAGTACTTC. This encodes CASSLRTGLGETQYF.

The chain carries TRBV6-1 and TRBJ2-6; D is undetermined. Germline CDR1 MNHNS, CDR2 SASEGT. Between the trimmed V and J ends, which lost 1 base and 0 bases, there was a span of 10 bases. The CDR3 has 17 residues. The DNA for the CDR3 is TGTGCCAGCAGTGAAGGTGGCTCGTCCTCTGGGGCCAACGTCCTGACTTTC. It specifies CASSEGGSSSGANVLTF.

The chain employs TRBV12-5 and TRBJ1-1; no clear D gene. The V gene lost 4 bases and the J gene lost 0 bases, with 9 bases spanning the gap. CDR1 is LGHNT and CDR2 is FRNRAP in the germline V gene. The CDR3 sequence is 14 residues long. CDR3 amino acids: CASGSGILNTEAFF. CDR3 bases: TGTGCTAGTGGTTCGGGGATATTGAACACTGAAGCTTTCTTT.

The CDR3: CASSSEGARQEQYF. The CDR3 nucleotides are TGCGCCAGCAGCTCGGAGGGGGCGCGCCAAGAGCAGTACTTC. The rearrangement joins TRBV4-1 to TRBJ2-7; D possibly corresponds to TRBD1 (7 bases). Germline values: CDR1 MGHRA, CDR2 YSYEKL. V lost 5 bases to trimming and J lost 7 bases, with 18 bases between them. This CDR3 region has 14 residues.

J is TRBJ2-7 and V is TRBV7-2; 8 bases are shared with TRBD2. The germline V gene has CDR1 SGHTA and CDR2 FQGNSA. Unmatched junction bases numbered 8, after V lost 2 bases and J lost 2 bases. The CDR3 covers 16 residues. The CDR3: CASSLFTGGLTYEQYF. The CDR3 DNA is TGTGCCAGCAGCTTATTTACGGGGGGGTTGACCTACGAGCAGTACTTC.

The chain employs TRBV10-3 and TRBJ1-6, with 9 bases that match TRBD1. Germline trimming cut 11 bases from V and 8 bases from J; bases unmatched to any gene: 4. The CDR3 extends over 12 amino acids. Germline V lookup: CDR1 ENHRY, CDR2 SYGVKD. CDR3 residues: CASRDRDSPLHF. CDR3 in DNA: TGTGCCTCACGGGACAGGGATTCACCCCTCCACTTT.

The chain uses TRBV3-1 (or the pseudogene TRBV3-2) and TRBJ2-1, with 7 bases lining up with TRBD1. The CDR3 contains 15 residues. Trimming cost V 5 bases and J 2 bases; bases outside gene matches: 6. Germline CDR1 and CDR2: LGHDT and YNNKEL (reference sequence). The CDR3, as DNA: TGTGCCAGCAGCAAAGGAGGACAGGCCTACAATGAGCAGTTCTTC. Protein product: CASSKGGQAYNEQFF.

The chain couples TRBV18 to TRBJ1-2; TRBD1 agrees at 7 bases. The trim removed 6 bases at V and 6 bases at J, leaving 10 bases unmatched. The CDR3 is 14 residues long. The germline gives CDR1 KGHSH, CDR2 LQKENI. CDR3 protein: CASSQGQAGDGYTF. The CDR3 nucleotides are TGTGCCAGCTCCCAAGGACAGGCTGGGGATGGCTACACCTTC.

The count of this clone is one. This chain joins TRBV6-5 and TRBJ2-3; D gene unclear. Per germline, CDR1 MNHEY and CDR2 SVGAGI. V was cut by 2 bases and J by 2 bases, with 8 bases left in between. The CDR3 covers 14 residues. The CDR3, as DNA: TGTGCCAGCAGTTACGCCCTATACACAGATACGCAGTATTTT. Translation: CASSYALYTDTQYF.

The V call is TRBV6-5, the J call TRBJ2-7; D may be TRBD1 (6 bases). V was pared by 1 base and J by 6 bases, with 13 bases between. The CDR3 has 14 residues. The germline gives CDR1 MNHEY, CDR2 SVGAGI. The CDR3: CASSYLQGASEQYF. For the CDR3, the DNA is TGTGCCAGCAGTTACTTACAGGGAGCGAGCGAGCAGTACTTC.

The chain carries TRBV3-1 (or the pseudogene TRBV3-2) and TRBJ2-1; D call uncertain. Looked up from germline, CDR1 is LGHDT and CDR2 is YNNKEL (reference sequence). V was cut by 2 bases and J by 13 bases, with 15 bases left in between. The CDR3 totals 13 residues. As DNA, the CDR3 is TGTGCCAGCAGCCAATCGGCGGAACAAAACCAGTTCTTC. Translation gives CASSQSAEQNQFF.

This clone was observed a single time. V usage is TRBV6-5 and J usage is TRBJ2-5, with 11 positions matching TRBD1. The V gene's germline CDR1 is MNHEY and CDR2 SVGAGI. After removal of 0 bases from V and 4 bases from J, the junction contained 4 bases not matched to a gene. The CDR3 covers 16 residues. The CDR3 DNA reads TGTGCCAGCAGTTACTCGCGGGGACAGGGGGGAGAGACCCAGTACTTC. This translates into CASSYSRGQGGETQYF.

J is TRBJ2-1 and V is TRBV4-3; 8 nucleotides align to TRBD2. V gave up 1 base and J gave up 8 bases; unmatched junction bases: 7. This CDR3 is built from 15 residues. The germline V gene has CDR1 LGHNA and CDR2 YSLEER. The CDR3 nucleotides read TGCGCCAGCAGCCAAGTCCGGGGGGGCCATGATGAGCAGTTCTTC. The encoded protein is CASSQVRGGHDEQFF.

V is TRBV28 and J is TRBJ2-7; 7 positions agree with TRBD2. The V gene end was trimmed by 5 bases and the J gene end by 3 bases; junction bases not matched to a gene: 10. This CDR3 has 15 residues. Germline CDR1 is MDHEN and CDR2 is SYDVKM. Written as DNA, the CDR3 is TGTGCCAGCAGTCTCGGACTAGTTGAAGACTACGAGCAGTACTTC. Amino acid sequence: CASSLGLVEDYEQYF.

V usage is TRBV28 and J usage is TRBJ1-1; perhaps TRBD1 as D (6 bases). CDR1 is MDHEN, CDR2 SYDVKM, per germline. Between the trimmed V and J ends, which lost 3 bases and 5 bases, there was a span of 13 bases. The CDR3 has 14 residues. CDR3 protein: CASSLVGAWTEAFF. The CDR3 DNA reads as TGTGCCAGCAGTTTGGTGGGGGCATGGACTGAAGCTTTCTTT. The variable domain in full, with the rest retrieved from reference TRBV28 and TRBJ1-1, is DVKVTQSSRYLVKRTGEKVFLECVQDMDHENMFWYRQDPGLGLRLIYFSYDVKMKEKGDIPEGYSVSREKKERFSLILESASTNQTSMYLCASSLVGAWTEAFFGQGTRLTVV.

This chain uses TRBV15 with TRBJ2-7; D is perhaps TRBD2 (5 bases). The ends were cut back, 7 bases at V and 6 bases at J, with 16 bases in the middle. Germline-derived CDR1 and CDR2 are LNHNV and YYDKDF (reference sequence). The length of the CDR3 is 13 residues. The CDR3 DNA is TGTGCCACCACCGGAGGATTAGTGGGCGAGCAGTACTTC. Its translation: CATTGGLVGEQYF. Looking up the rest from reference TRBV15 and TRBJ2-7 gives the full variable domain: DAMVIQNPRYQVTQFGKPVTLSCSQTLNHNVMYWYQQKSSQAPKLLFHYYDKDFNNEADTPDNFQSRRPNTSFCFLDIRSPGLGDTAMYLCATTGGLVGEQYFGPGTRLTVT.

The CDR3 sequence is CASNDGVISYEQYF. As DNA, the CDR3 is TGTGCCAGCAACGACGGGGTCATCTCCTACGAGCAGTACTTC. The rearrangement links TRBV2 to TRBJ2-7; possible D gene TRBD2, 5 bases. V dropped 7 bases and J dropped 0 bases, with 13 bases sitting between them. The germline V gene has CDR1 SNHLY and CDR2 FYNNEI. The CDR3 totals 14 residues.